This T cell receptor beta chain came from a study of blood T cells in healthy people across ages. Using a J-beta primer mix together with a sample-barcoded 5' primer, a second PCR was run for roughly 7 to 12 cycles. From the 5' RACE reads, TCRdb called clonotypes with MiXCR, one entry per CDR3 protein. The sample records about 830,000 distinct CDR3 sequences, around 62% being singletons. Germline CDR1 and CDR2: SNHLY and FYNNEI. The CDR3 length is 15 residues. Germline trimming cut 5 bases from V and 4 bases from J; bases unmatched to any gene: 8. The TCR sequence derives from a young man in good health. The gene calls are TRBV2 and TRBJ2-5; 9 nucleotides line up with TRBD2. Sample: blood. The CDR3 DNA sequence: TGTGCCAGCAGTCCGCGTAGCGGGGGCGGAGAGACCCAGTACTTC. It codes for CASSPRSGGGETQYF.